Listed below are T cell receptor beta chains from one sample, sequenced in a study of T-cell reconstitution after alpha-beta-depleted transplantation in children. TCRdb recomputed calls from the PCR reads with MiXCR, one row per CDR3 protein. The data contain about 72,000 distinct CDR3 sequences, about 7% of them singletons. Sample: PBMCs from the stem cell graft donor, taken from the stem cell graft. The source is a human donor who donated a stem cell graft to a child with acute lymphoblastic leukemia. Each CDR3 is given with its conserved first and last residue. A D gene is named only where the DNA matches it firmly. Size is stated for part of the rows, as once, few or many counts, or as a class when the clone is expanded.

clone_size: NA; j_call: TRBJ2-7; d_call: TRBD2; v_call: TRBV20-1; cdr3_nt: TGCAGTGCTAGAGATTCGACTAGCGGGGGTACCACCTACGAGCAGTACTTC; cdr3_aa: CSARDSTSGGTTYEQYF
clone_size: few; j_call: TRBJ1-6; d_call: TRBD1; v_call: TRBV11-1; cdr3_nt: TGTGCCAGCAGCTCCCTTTCTGTACAGGGGAAGGGCTCCTATAATTCACCCCTCCACTTT; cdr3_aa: CASSSLSVQGKGSYNSPLHF
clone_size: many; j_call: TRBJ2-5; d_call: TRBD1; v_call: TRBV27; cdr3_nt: TGTGCCAGCAGTTTCTCCCGTCTGGTACAGGGGGAGACCCAGTACTTC; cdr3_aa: CASSFSRLVQGETQYF
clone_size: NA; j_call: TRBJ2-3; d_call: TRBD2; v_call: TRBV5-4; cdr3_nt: TGTGCCAGCAGCGCGGGACTAGCTAGCACAGATACGCAGTATTTT; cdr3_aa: CASSAGLASTDTQYF
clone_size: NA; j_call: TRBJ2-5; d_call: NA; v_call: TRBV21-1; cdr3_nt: TGTGCCAGCAGCACTAGACGACCGGGACTAGCGGGAGAGGAGACCCAGTACTTC; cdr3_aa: CASSTRRPGLAGEETQYF
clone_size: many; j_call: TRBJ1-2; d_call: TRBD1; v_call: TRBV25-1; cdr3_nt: TGTGCCAGCAGTGAATGGGGGACAGGGAGCGGCTACACCTTC; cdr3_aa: CASSEWGTGSGYTF
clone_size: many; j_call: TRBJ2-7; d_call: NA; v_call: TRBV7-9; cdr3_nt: TGTGCCAGCAGCTTTGGAATTTTTTACGAGCAGTACTTC; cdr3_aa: CASSFGIFYEQYF
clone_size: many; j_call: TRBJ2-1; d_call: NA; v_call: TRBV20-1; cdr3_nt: TGCAGTGCTCCTCGGGACGAGCCCTATGAGCAGTTCTTC; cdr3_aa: CSAPRDEPYEQFF
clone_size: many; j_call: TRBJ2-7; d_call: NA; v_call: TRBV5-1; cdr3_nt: TGCGCCAGCAGCTTGGTAGCAGGTCCTGGGCACGAGCAGTACTTC; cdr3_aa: CASSLVAGPGHEQYF
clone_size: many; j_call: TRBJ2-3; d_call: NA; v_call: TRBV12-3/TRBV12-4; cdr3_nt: TGTGCCAGCAGTAAGGGGCATAGCACAGATACGCAGTATTTT; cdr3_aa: CASSKGHSTDTQYF
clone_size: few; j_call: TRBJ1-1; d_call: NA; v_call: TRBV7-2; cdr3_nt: TGTGCCATCTTGACAGCGACAATGAACACTGAAGCTTTCTTT; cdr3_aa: CAILTATMNTEAFF
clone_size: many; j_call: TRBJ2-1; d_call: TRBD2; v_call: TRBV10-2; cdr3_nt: TGCGCCAGCAGTGCTGGGACTAGAACCAATGAGCAGTTCTTC; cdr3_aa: CASSAGTRTNEQFF
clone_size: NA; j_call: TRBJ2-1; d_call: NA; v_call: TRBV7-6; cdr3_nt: TGTGCTAGCAGCCCCTTCCGGGACTCAGATGAGCAGTTCTTC; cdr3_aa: CASSPFRDSDEQFF
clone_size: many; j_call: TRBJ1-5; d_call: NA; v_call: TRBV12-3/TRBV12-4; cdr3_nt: TGTGCCAGCGTCGGCCAAAGCAATCAGCCCCAGCATTTT; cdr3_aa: CASVGQSNQPQHF
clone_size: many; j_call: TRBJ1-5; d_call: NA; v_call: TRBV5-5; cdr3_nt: TGTGCCAGCAGCCGGGACATTCCTAGCAATCAGCCCCAGCATTTT; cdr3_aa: CASSRDIPSNQPQHF
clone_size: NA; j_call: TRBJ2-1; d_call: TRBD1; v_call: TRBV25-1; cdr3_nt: TGTGCCAGCAGTGTCGCCGGGACAGGCCGGTATGGTGAGCAGTTCTTC; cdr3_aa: CASSVAGTGRYGEQFF
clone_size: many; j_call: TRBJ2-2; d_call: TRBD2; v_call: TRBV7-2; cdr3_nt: TGTGCCAGCAGCTTACTGTCCCCCAGGACTAGCGGGGACACCGGGGAGCTGTTTTTT; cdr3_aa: CASSLLSPRTSGDTGELFF
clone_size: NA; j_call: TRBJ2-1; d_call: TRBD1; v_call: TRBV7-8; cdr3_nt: TGTGCCAGCAGCTTACAGGGGGATGAGCAGTTCTTC; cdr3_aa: CASSLQGDEQFF
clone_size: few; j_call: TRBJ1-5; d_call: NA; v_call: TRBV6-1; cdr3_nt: TGTGCCAGCAGTGAAGAGGGGCCGGGCAATCAGCCCCAGCATTTT; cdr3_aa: CASSEEGPGNQPQHF
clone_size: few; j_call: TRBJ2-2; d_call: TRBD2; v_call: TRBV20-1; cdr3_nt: TGCAGTGCTAGAGATTTGGGGCGGGGGGGTCTTAGCGGGGAGCTGTTTTTT; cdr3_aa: CSARDLGRGGLSGELFF
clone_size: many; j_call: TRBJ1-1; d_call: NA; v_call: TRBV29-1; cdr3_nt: TGCAGCGTCAAGGGGGTCGGCACTGAAGCTTTCTTT; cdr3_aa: CSVKGVGTEAFF
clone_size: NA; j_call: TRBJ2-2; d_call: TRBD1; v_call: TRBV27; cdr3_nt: TGTGCCAGCAGTTTGTACAGGGGTGGCACCGGGGAGCTGTTTTTT; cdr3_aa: CASSLYRGGTGELFF
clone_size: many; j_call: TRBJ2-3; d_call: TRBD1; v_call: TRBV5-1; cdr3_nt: TGCGCCAGCAGCTTGGGGGACAGGGACACAGATACGCAGTATTTT; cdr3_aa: CASSLGDRDTDTQYF
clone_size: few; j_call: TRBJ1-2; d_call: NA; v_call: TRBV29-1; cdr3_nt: TGCAGCGTTCTAGACAGGCCTCGTGGCTACACCTTC; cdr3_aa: CSVLDRPRGYTF
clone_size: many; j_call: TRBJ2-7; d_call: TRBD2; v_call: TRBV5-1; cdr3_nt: TGCGCCAGCAGCGGGACTAGCGGGAGTTCCAACTACGAGCAGTACTTC; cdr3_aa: CASSGTSGSSNYEQYF
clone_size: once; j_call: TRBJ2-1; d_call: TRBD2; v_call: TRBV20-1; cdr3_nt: TGCAGTGCTCTTAGCGGGAGTCCCCACAATGAGCAGTTCTTC; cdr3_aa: CSALSGSPHNEQFF
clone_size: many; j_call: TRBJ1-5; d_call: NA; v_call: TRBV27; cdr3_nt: TGTGCCAGCAGTCCCGCCTGGGGGGAAATTTGGCATTTT; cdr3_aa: CASSPAWGEIWHF
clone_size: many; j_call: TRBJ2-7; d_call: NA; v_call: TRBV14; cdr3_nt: TGTGCCAGCAGCCAAGAGGGCCTCAAGTGGTACGAGCAGTACTTC; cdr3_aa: CASSQEGLKWYEQYF
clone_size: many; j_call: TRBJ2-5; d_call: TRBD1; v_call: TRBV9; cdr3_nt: TGTGCCAGCAGCTCCTCGACAGGGGGCTACGAGACCCAGTACTTC; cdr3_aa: CASSSSTGGYETQYF
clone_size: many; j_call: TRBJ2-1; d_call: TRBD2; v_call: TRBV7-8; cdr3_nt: TGTGCCAGCAGCTTCGAATCTCCGGGACTAGCCAATGAGCAGTTCTTC; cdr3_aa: CASSFESPGLANEQFF
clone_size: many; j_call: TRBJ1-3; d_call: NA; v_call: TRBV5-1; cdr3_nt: TGCGCCAGCAGATGGGACATCTCTGGAAACACCATATATTTT; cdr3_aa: CASRWDISGNTIYF
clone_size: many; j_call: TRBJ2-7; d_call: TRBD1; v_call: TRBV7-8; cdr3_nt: TGTGCCAGCAGCTTAGCTAGGGGACAGGGTTCTTACGAGCAGTACTTC; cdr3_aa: CASSLARGQGSYEQYF
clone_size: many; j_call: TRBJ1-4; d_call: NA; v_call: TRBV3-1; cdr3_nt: TGTGCCAGCAGCCCGGAGGTCCCTGAAAAACTGTTTTTT; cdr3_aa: CASSPEVPEKLFF
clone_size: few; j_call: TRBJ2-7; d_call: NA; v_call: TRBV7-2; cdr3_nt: TGTGCCAGCAGCTCTTTACTAACAGGGAGGAACGGCGAGCAGTACTTC; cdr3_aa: CASSSLLTGRNGEQYF
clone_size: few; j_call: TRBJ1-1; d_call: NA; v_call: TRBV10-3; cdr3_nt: TGTGCCATCAGTCGGACCCAGCAGAACACTGAAGCTTTCTTT; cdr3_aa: CAISRTQQNTEAFF
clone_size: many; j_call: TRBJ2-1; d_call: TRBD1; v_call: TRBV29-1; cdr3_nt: TGCAGCGCCCGGGACAGCGAATACAATGAGCAGTTCTTC; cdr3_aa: CSARDSEYNEQFF
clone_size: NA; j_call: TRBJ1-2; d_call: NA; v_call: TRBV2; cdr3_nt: TGTGCCTTCCCCATATCCTCCGGTCCTTACTATGGCTACACCTTC; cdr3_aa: CAFPISSGPYYGYTF
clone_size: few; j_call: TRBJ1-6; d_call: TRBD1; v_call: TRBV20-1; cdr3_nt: TGCAGTGCTAGAGATCGACAGGGGGCGCATAATAGCTCACCCCTCCACTTT; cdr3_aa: CSARDRQGAHNSSPLHF
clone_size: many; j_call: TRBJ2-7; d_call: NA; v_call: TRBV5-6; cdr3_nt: TGTGCCAGCAGCGCGCCGACAGGCCAGTTCTACGAGCAGTACTTC; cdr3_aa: CASSAPTGQFYEQYF
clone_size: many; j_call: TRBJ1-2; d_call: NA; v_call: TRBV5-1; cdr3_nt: TGCGCCAGCAGCTTCGGGGGCAACGGCTACACCTTC; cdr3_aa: CASSFGGNGYTF
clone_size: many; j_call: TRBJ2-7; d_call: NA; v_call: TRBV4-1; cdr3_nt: TGCGCCAGCAGCCAAGAGCGAGGGCTAGGGGAGCAGTACTTC; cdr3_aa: CASSQERGLGEQYF
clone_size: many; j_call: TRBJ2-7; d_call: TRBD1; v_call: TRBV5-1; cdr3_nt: TGCGCCAGCGCTGCAGGGGGTACGACCTACGAGCAGTACTTC; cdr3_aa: CASAAGGTTYEQYF
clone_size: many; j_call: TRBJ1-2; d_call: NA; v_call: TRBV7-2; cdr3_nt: TGTGCCAGCAGCTTAGGTCCCGGTACCTATGGCTACACCTTC; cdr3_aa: CASSLGPGTYGYTF
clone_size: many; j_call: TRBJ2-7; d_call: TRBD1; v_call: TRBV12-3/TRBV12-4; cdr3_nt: TGTGCCAGCAGTGCGACAGGGTCCTACGAGCAGTACTTC; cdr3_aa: CASSATGSYEQYF
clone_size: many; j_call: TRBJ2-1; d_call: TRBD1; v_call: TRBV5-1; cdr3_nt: TGCGCCAGCAGCTCTAGGGACAGGGGTGGAAATGAGCAGTTCTTC; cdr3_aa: CASSSRDRGGNEQFF
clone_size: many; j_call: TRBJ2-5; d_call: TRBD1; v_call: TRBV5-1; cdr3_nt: TGCGCCAGCAGCCCCGACAGGGAGCGAGAGACCCAGTACTTC; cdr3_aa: CASSPDRERETQYF
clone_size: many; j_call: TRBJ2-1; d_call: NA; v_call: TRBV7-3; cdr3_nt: TGTGCCAGCCCTGAGCCCACGCCCTCCTACAATGAGCAGTTCTTC; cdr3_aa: CASPEPTPSYNEQFF
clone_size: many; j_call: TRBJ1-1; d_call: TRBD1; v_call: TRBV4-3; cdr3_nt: TGCGCCAGCAGCCAAAGCTCAGGGGGCAGTACTGAAGCTTTCTTT; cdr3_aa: CASSQSSGGSTEAFF
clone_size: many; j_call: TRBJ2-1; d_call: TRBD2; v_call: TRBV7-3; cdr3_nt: TGTGCCAGCAGCTTAATCGGTAGCGGGAGGGATTTGAAAAATGAGCAGTTCTTC; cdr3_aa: CASSLIGSGRDLKNEQFF
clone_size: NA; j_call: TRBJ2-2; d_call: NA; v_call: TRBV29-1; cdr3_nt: TGCAGCGTCGGACCCTTCGCAGGGTCCCGTTATGACCCCGGGGAGCTGTTTTTT; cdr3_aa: CSVGPFAGSRYDPGELFF
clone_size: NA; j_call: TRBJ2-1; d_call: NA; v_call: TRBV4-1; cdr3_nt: TGCGCCAGCAGCCAAGGGGCTGGGGCCACCTCCTACAATGAGCAGTTCTTC; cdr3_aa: CASSQGAGATSYNEQFF
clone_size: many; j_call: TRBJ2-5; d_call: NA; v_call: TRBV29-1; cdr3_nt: TGCAGCGTCGATGGACTGGGAGAGACCCAGTACTTC; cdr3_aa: CSVDGLGETQYF
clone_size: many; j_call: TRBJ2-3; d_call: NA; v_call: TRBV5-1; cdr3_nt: TGCGCCAGCACCCGGGACCCCGTAAGCCCAGATACGCAGTATTTT; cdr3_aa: CASTRDPVSPDTQYF
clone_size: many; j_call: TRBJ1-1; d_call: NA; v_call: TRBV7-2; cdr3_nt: TGTGCCAGCAGCCGTGCTTTGAACACTGAAGCTTTCTTT; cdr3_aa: CASSRALNTEAFF
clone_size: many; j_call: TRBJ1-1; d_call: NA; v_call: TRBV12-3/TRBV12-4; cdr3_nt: TGTGCCAGCAGTTTAACAGAGAACACTGAAGCTTTCTTT; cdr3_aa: CASSLTENTEAFF
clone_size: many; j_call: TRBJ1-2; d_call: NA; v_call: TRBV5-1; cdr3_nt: TGCGCCAGCAGCTTGCGGGGGGCGGACTATGGCTACACCTTC; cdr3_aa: CASSLRGADYGYTF
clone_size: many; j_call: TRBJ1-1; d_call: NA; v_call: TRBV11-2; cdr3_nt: TGTGCCAGCAGCTTAGATTTGGTTGGGACATCGGTTACTGAAGCTTTCTTT; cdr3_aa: CASSLDLVGTSVTEAFF
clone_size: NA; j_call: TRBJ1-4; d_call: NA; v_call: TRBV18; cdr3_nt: TGTGCCAGCTCACAAAACACCTTATCGCTTCTCGAACTAACTAATGAAAAACTGTTTTTT; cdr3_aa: CASSQNTLSLLELTNEKLFF
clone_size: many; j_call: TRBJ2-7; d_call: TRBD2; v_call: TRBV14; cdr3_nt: TGTGCCAGCAGCCCCCGACTAGCGGGTTTAAATTACTACGAGCAGTACTTC; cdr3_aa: CASSPRLAGLNYYEQYF
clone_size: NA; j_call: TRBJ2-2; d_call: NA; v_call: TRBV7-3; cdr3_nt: TGTGCCAGCAGCAGAACCGGGACTCCTAACGGGGAGCTGTTTTTT; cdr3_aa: CASSRTGTPNGELFF